These 24 T cell receptor beta chains were sequenced from one sample in a study of T-cell memory formation after mild COVID-19. TCRdb re-called the 5' RACE reads with MiXCR, one entry per CDR3 protein. Altogether just over 350,000 distinct CDR3 sequences are present, 13% to 15% being singletons, with the ten largest covering about 22%. The sequenced sample was PBMCs or a T cell subset sorted from them (not recorded which). Receptor source: a young man who had mild COVID-19 (a few samples of this study predate the infection). Cell type and time point are not known.

The rearrangement uses TRBV7-9 and TRBJ2-7, with D perhaps matching TRBD1 or TRBD2 (5 bases each). CDR1 and CDR2 (germline): SEHNR, FQNEAQ (reference sequence). V gave up 4 bases and J gave up 2 bases, with 9 bases separating them. The CDR3 consists of 13 residues. The CDR3 loop is CASSSQGAYEQYF. CDR3 nucleotide sequence: TGTGCCAGCAGCTCGCAGGGAGCCTACGAGCAGTACTTC.

In this sample, this clonotype turned up many times. The V call is TRBV7-9, the J call TRBJ1-1, with D hard to call. Germline CDR1 and CDR2: SEHNR and FQNEAQ (reference sequence). The CDR3 consists of 11 residues. With 4 bases removed from V and 1 base from J, the gap between germline ends came to 1 base. This CDR3 reads CASSSNTEAFF. CDR3 bases: TGTGCCAGCAGCTCGAACACTGAAGCTTTCTTT.

J is TRBJ1-5 and V is TRBV4-1, with 7 bases matching TRBD1. V shed 0 bases and J 7 bases; nucleotides not matched to a gene: 3. Germline CDR1 MGHRA, CDR2 YSYEKL. CDR3 length: 14 amino acids. CDR3 DNA sequence: TGCGCCAGCAGCCAAGACAGGGGGAGGCAGCCCCAGCATTTT. It yields the protein CASSQDRGRQPQHF.

The rearrangement uses TRBV6-1 and TRBJ1-2; 8 nucleotides line up with TRBD1. V lost 2 bases, J lost 7 bases, and 6 bases stayed unmatched. Germline V lookup: CDR1 MNHNS, CDR2 SASEGT. This CDR3 comprises 14 residues. The CDR3 loop is CASSEWTGRSGYTF. The CDR3 region has the DNA TGTGCCAGCAGTGAATGGACAGGGAGAAGTGGCTACACCTTC.

This clonotype was counted ten times or more. This rearrangement joins TRBV7-6 to TRBJ2-1; perhaps TRBD1 as D (5 bases). V was trimmed by 5 bases and J by 0 bases, leaving 11 bases between them. There are 15 residues in the CDR3. From germline, CDR1 is SGHVS and CDR2 FNYEAQ. The CDR3 DNA sequence: TGTGCCAGCAGCCCCAAGACAGTCTCCTACAATGAGCAGTTCTTC. This sequence encodes CASSPKTVSYNEQFF. The whole variable domain, remainder taken from reference TRBV7-6 and TRBJ2-1, is GAGVSQSPRYKVTKRGQDVALRCDPISGHVSLYWYRQALGQGPEFLTYFNYEAQQDKSGLPNDRFSAERPEGSISTLTIQRTEQRDSAMYRCASSPKTVSYNEQFFGPGTRLTVL.

This sequence joins TRBV7-9 and TRBJ1-1; D is unclear. Germline V gene sequence: CDR1 SEHNR, CDR2 FQNEAQ (reference sequence). With 3 bases removed from V and 4 bases from J, the gap between germline ends came to 9 bases. This CDR3 has 13 amino acids. The CDR3 spells CASSFVGSTEAFF. CDR3 nucleotide sequence: TGTGCCAGCAGCTTTGTCGGTAGCACTGAAGCTTTCTTT.

The genes are TRBV5-1 and TRBJ1-1; TRBD1 aligns across 9 bases. The CDR3 is made up of 17 amino acids. After removal of 0 bases from V and 4 bases from J, the junction contained 10 bases not matched to a gene. The germline V gene encodes CDR1 SGHRS and CDR2 YFSETQ. This chain's CDR3 is CASSLEPQGARGTEAFF. The CDR3 nucleotides are TGCGCCAGCAGCTTGGAGCCACAGGGGGCGCGTGGCACTGAAGCTTTCTTT.

This sequence joins TRBV12-3 or TRBV12-4 and TRBJ1-2, with 8 bases matching TRBD1. J gave up 7 bases and V 2 bases, and 6 bases lay outside the gene matches. CDR3 length: 14 amino acids. The CDR3 loop reads CASSLTDRDVGYTF. CDR3 in DNA: TGTGCCAGCAGTTTAACGGACAGGGACGTTGGCTACACCTTC.

This clonotype was counted between two and nine times. The chain is built from TRBV20-1 and TRBJ2-7, with D maybe TRBD1 (6 bases). CDR1 and CDR2 (germline): DFQATT, SNEGSKA (reference sequence). The CDR3 loop spans 13 amino acids. V gave up 7 bases and J gave up 4 bases, with 17 bases separating them. For the CDR3, the DNA is TGCAGTGTGTGGCAGGGGCTTTATTACGAGCAGTACTTC. This translates into CSVWQGLYYEQYF.

The V call is TRBV6-5, the J call TRBJ2-2; D ambiguous. Germline V gene data show CDR1 as MNHEY and CDR2 as SVGAGI. With 2 bases removed from V and 3 bases from J, the gap between germline ends came to 7 bases. This CDR3 has 14 amino acids. The CDR3, as DNA: TGTGCCAGCAGTTACGGTCAGGACACCGGGGAGCTGTTTTTT. It encodes CASSYGQDTGELFF.

This clonotype was picked up a small number of times. This sequence joins TRBV5-1 and TRBJ2-2, with 7 bases that match TRBD2. CDR1 SGHRS and CDR2 YFSETQ come from the germline V gene. The trim removed 4 bases at V and 0 bases at J, leaving 6 bases unmatched. The CDR3 totals 16 residues. CDR3 nucleotides: TGCGCCAGCAGCCCCGCAGCGGGGTCGAACACCGGGGAGCTGTTTTTT. Translation gives CASSPAAGSNTGELFF.

The chain combines TRBV6-1 with TRBJ2-1, with 12 bases fitting TRBD2. Germline V gives CDR1 MNHNS, CDR2 SASEGT. V was clipped by 3 bases and J by 2 bases; unmatched bases: 2. This CDR3 has 16 residues. The CDR3 DNA reads as TGTGCCAGCAGTGACCTAGCGGGGGGGACCTACAATGAGCAGTTCTTC. This translates into CASSDLAGGTYNEQFF.

The chain combines TRBV25-1 with TRBJ1-2; D gene ambiguous. Germline V lookup: CDR1 MGHDK, CDR2 SYGVNS. The CDR3 has 12 amino acids. The V and J ends lost 6 bases and 4 bases respectively, with 9 bases between them. CDR3 bases: TGTGCCAGCAGAAGTTCGGGCTATGGCTACACCTTC. Encoded protein: CASRSSGYGYTF.

The V call is TRBV12-3 or TRBV12-4, the J call TRBJ1-6; D may be TRBD1 (6 bases). The V gene lost 1 base and the J gene lost 10 bases, with 8 bases spanning the gap. The CDR3 runs 13 residues. Written as DNA, the CDR3 is TGTGCCAGCAGTTTAGTGAGGGGGTCACCCCTCCACTTT. Residues: CASSLVRGSPLHF.

V and J are TRBV5-5 and TRBJ1-1; no clear D gene. V was trimmed by 3 bases and J by 1 base, leaving 10 bases between them. CDR3 length: 14 residues. Germline values: CDR1 SGHKS, CDR2 YYEKEE (reference sequence). In DNA form, the CDR3 reads TGTGCCAGCAGCTCGACACCATGGAACACTGAAGCTTTCTTT. It encodes CASSSTPWNTEAFF.

This sequence joins TRBV6-2 or TRBV6-3 and TRBJ1-1, with D possibly being TRBD1 (5 bases). The CDR3 runs 15 residues. The V gene lost 2 bases and the J gene lost 6 bases, with 16 bases spanning the gap. From germline, CDR1 is MNHEY and CDR2 SVGEGT. CDR3 protein: CASSYDRAGASEAFF. The DNA of the CDR3 is TGTGCCAGCAGTTACGATCGGGCCGGGGCATCTGAAGCTTTCTTT.

The rearrangement links TRBV29-1 to TRBJ1-4, with 9 nucleotides matching TRBD1. Germline CDR1 is SQVTM and CDR2 is ANQGSEA. The CDR3 runs to 12 residues. Unmatched junction bases numbered 2, after V lost 4 bases and J lost 8 bases. The CDR3 DNA reads as TGCAGCGTTGGGACAGGGGCCGAAAAACTGTTTTTT. Its protein is CSVGTGAEKLFF.

In its sample, this clonotype was seen many times. The rearrangement joins TRBV4-2 to TRBJ2-2, with 7 bases aligning to TRBD1. There are 15 residues in the CDR3. Germline-derived CDR1 and CDR2 are LGHNA and YNFKEQ. Trimming at V came to 3 bases and at J to 4 bases, leaving 5 bases not matched to a gene. DNA of the CDR3: TGTGCCAGCAGCCAGACGACAGGGTCCACCGGGGAGCTGTTTTTT. Its protein product is CASSQTTGSTGELFF.

The chain has TRBV10-3 and TRBJ2-3; D is perhaps TRBD2 (5 bases). Between the trimmed V and J ends, which lost 4 bases and 2 bases, there was a span of 10 bases. This CDR3 region has 14 residues. In germline, CDR1 is ENHRY, CDR2 SYGVKD. The CDR3 region is CAISGSSPTDTQYF. The CDR3 DNA follows: TGTGCCATCAGTGGGTCTAGCCCCACAGATACGCAGTATTTT.

This clonotype was seen repeatedly, ten times or more. The rearrangement links TRBV7-2 to TRBJ1-1; D uncertain. V shed 5 bases and J shed 7 bases, with 20 bases lying between them. This CDR3 is built from 15 residues. Germline V gene lookup returns CDR1 SGHTA and CDR2 FQGNSA. The CDR3 coding sequence is TGTGCCAGCAGCCCTCAACTAACTGCGGGAGATGAAGCTTTCTTT. Amino acid sequence: CASSPQLTAGDEAFF.

This clonotype showed up many times. V usage is TRBV7-9 and J usage is TRBJ1-5; D gene unclear. CDR1 is SEHNR and CDR2 is FQNEAQ in the germline V gene (reference sequence). This CDR3 comprises 15 residues. V was cut by 2 bases and J by 0 bases, with 8 bases left in between. CDR3 bases: TGTGCCAGCAGCTTATCCGGGAATAGCAATCAGCCCCAGCATTTT. This translates into CASSLSGNSNQPQHF.

This clonotype was seen a handful of times. This sequence joins TRBV4-1 and TRBJ1-6, with D maybe TRBD1 (5 bases). Germline lookup yields CDR1 MGHRA and CDR2 YSYEKL. Trimming removed 2 bases from V and 0 bases from J, with 8 bases in between. This CDR3 is 16 amino acids long. The CDR3 sequence: CASSQLDSSYNSPLHF. CDR3 DNA sequence: TGCGCCAGCAGCCAACTCGACAGCTCCTATAATTCACCCCTCCACTTT.

This clonotype was seen ten or more times. J is TRBJ2-1 and V is TRBV27; 8 bases align to TRBD2. Germline-derived CDR1 and CDR2 are MNHEY and SMNVEV (reference sequence). Trimming took 4 bases from V and 2 from J; bases not matched to a gene: 4. The CDR3 has 15 amino acids. CDR3 nucleotide sequence: TGTGCCAGCAGTTATCCGGGACTAGCCTACAATGAGCAGTTCTTC. It translates to CASSYPGLAYNEQFF.

This chain links TRBV6-6 with TRBJ2-3; 9 nucleotides line up with TRBD1. Germline-derived CDR1 and CDR2 are MNHNY and SVGAGI (reference sequence). The CDR3 loop spans 17 amino acids. V gave up 4 bases and J gave up 4 bases; unmatched junction bases: 12. In DNA form, the CDR3 reads TGTGCCAGCAGTTCAGACAGGGGGGTTTATTTCTCAGATACGCAGTATTTT. Its translation: CASSSDRGVYFSDTQYF.